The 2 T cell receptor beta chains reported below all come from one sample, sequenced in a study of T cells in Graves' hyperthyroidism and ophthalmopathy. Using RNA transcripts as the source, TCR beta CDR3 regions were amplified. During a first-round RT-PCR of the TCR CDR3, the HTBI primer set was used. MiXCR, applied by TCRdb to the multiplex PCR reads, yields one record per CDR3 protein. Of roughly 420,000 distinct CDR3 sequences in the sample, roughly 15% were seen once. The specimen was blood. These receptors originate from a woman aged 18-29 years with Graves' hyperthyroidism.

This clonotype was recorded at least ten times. CDR3 residues: CASSFFRGHTEAFF. As DNA, the CDR3 is TGTGCCAGCAGTTTCTTTAGGGGGCACACTGAAGCTTTCTTT. V is TRBV28 and J is TRBJ1-1, with 7 bases aligning to TRBD1. The trim removed 3 bases at V and 3 bases at J, leaving 4 bases unmatched. CDR3 length: 14 residues. Germline values: CDR1 MDHEN, CDR2 SYDVKM.

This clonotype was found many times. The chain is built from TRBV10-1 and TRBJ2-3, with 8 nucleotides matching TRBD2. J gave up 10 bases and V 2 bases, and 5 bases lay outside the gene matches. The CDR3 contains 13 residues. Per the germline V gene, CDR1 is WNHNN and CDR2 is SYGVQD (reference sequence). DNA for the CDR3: TGCGCCAGCAGTGAGGAGCTCGGGAGGGCGCAGTATTTT. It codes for CASSEELGRAQYF.